These 10 T cell receptor beta chains were sequenced from one sample in a study of T cells in Graves' hyperthyroidism and ophthalmopathy (dated by TCRdb to the late 2010s). The library was prepared using multiplex PCR. The instrument given in TCRdb is Illumina HiSeq 2000. The TCR beta CDR3 regions were amplified from RNA transcripts. The TCR CDR3 was subjected to a first round of RT-PCR using the HTBI primer set and the Qiagen OneStep RT-PCR kit. TCRdb took the public reads, trimmed them with fastp at Q25, ran MiXCR for clone calling and kept in-frame beta chains. All rows with the same CDR3 protein become a single entry with the most common DNA and genes. The sample yields 100,000 to 140,000 distinct CDR3 sequences; 16% were counted once. 35% to 45% of the sample is in the top ten clones. What was sequenced was blood. The receptors were gathered from a woman aged 45-59 years with Graves' hyperthyroidism.

This clonotype was detected many times. The chain links TRBV20-1 to TRBJ1-5, with unresolved D. Germline loops: CDR1 DFQATT, CDR2 SNEGSKA (reference sequence). Trimming removed 5 bases from V and 2 bases from J, with 13 bases in between. CDR3 length equals 14 residues. The DNA of the CDR3 is TGCAGTGCTTCCCAAGGCGTGGGCAATCAGCCCCAGCATTTT. As protein: CSASQGVGNQPQHF.

A few counts support this clonotype. A much bigger clone sits one base away, suggesting this may be a read error. The DNA is left out, because the CDR3 cannot be placed on it with certainty; the CDR3 is given as TCRdb lists it. This chain connects TRBV3-1 to TRBJ2-6. The germline V gene encodes CDR1 LGHDT and CDR2 YNNKEL (reference sequence). The CDR3 spans 16 residues, counting both ends. Here the CDR3 reads CASSQTWGAGANVPTF.

This clonotype was counted ten times or more. V gene TRBV5-1 combines with J gene TRBJ1-6; tentative D call: TRBD1 (5 bases). V was clipped by 5 bases and J by 6 bases, with 12 bases between them. The germline CDR1 and CDR2 sequences are SGHRS and YFSETQ. This CDR3 contains 14 residues. CDR3 in DNA: TGCGCCAGCAGTGAAAGAGGGACTAATTCACCCCTCCACTTT. This gives the protein CASSERGTNSPLHF.

The chain recombines TRBV20-1 with TRBJ1-2; D unresolved. V lost 1 base to trimming and J lost 0 bases, with 6 bases between them. The V gene's germline CDR1 is DFQATT and CDR2 SNEGSKA (reference sequence). This CDR3 has 13 residues. The CDR3 coding sequence is TGCAGTGCTAGAGGAGGCACTAACTATGGCTACACCTTC. It yields the protein CSARGGTNYGYTF.

This clonotype was detected ten times or more. This chain links TRBV6-1 with TRBJ1-2; D remains unclear. CDR1 is MNHNS and CDR2 is SASEGT in the germline V gene. The V and J ends lost 6 bases and 3 bases respectively, with 11 bases between them. The CDR3 has 13 amino acids. CDR3 sequence: CASRGSGYYGYTF. CDR3 DNA sequence: TGTGCCAGCAGGGGATCCGGTTACTATGGCTACACCTTC.

In this sample, this clonotype turned up many times. V and J are TRBV28 and TRBJ1-2; no reliable D call. This CDR3 has 12 amino acids. CDR1 is MDHEN, CDR2 SYDVKM, per germline. The germline V and J ends were trimmed by 7 bases and 4 bases, with 10 bases remaining between them. The CDR3 DNA reads as TGTGCCAGCATGGGCAGTATCTATGGCTACACCTTC. Translation gives CASMGSIYGYTF.

This clonotype was detected ten times or more. The chain combines TRBV3-1 with TRBJ2-7, with unresolved D. Germline V gene lookup returns CDR1 LGHDT and CDR2 YNNKEL (reference sequence). The germline V and J ends were trimmed by 3 bases and 0 bases, with 12 bases remaining between them. The CDR3 contains 15 residues. The DNA for the CDR3 is TGTGCCAGCAGCCAGACCCACATGAGCTCCTACGAGCAGTACTTC. This encodes CASSQTHMSSYEQYF.

The chain links TRBV19 to TRBJ2-1; D unclear. V lost 5 bases and J 7 bases, leaving 12 bases between the germline ends. This CDR3 comprises 13 residues. CDR1 LNHDA and CDR2 SQIVND come from the germline V gene (reference sequence). CDR3 protein: CASSPTLGNEQFF. The DNA for the CDR3 is TGTGCCAGTAGTCCGACCCTTGGGAATGAGCAGTTCTTC.

This clonotype was seen repeatedly, ten times or more. The chain links TRBV6-1 to TRBJ1-4, with D maybe TRBD1 (5 bases). Trimming removed 6 bases at V and 7 bases at J, with 15 bases between. The CDR3 loop spans 14 amino acids. The germline gives CDR1 MNHNS, CDR2 SASEGT. CDR3 protein: CASSAGTDGEKLFF. CDR3 sequence (DNA): TGTGCCAGCAGCGCCGGGACTGATGGTGAAAAACTGTTTTTT.

This clonotype was detected many times. The chain joins TRBV20-1 to TRBJ2-5; the match to TRBD1 covers 9 bases. CDR3 length: 13 residues. V lost 3 bases, J lost 5 bases, and 4 bases stayed unmatched. CDR1 and CDR2 (germline): DFQATT, SNEGSKA (reference sequence). As DNA, the CDR3 is TGCAGTGCTAGGGACAGGGGACAGGAGACCCAGTACTTC. Protein product: CSARDRGQETQYF.